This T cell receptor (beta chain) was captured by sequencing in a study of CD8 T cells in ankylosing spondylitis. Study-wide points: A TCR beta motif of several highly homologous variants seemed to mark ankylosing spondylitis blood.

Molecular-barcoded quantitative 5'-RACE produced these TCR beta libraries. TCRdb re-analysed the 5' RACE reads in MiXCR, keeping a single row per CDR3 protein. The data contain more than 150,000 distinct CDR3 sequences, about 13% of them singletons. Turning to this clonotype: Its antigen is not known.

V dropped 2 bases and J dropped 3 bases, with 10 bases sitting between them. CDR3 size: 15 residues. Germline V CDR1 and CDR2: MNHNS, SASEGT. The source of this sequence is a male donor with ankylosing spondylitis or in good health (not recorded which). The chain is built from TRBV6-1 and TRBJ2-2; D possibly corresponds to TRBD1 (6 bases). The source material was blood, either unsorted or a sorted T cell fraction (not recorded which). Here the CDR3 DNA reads TGTGCCAGCAGTGAAACAGGGAAAGACACCGGGGAGCTGTTTTTT. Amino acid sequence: CASSETGKDTGELFF.